Shown below are 12 T cell receptor beta chains from a single sample sequenced in a study of cytomegalovirus exposure and HLA in healthy donors. PCR primers comprised 60 Vbeta and 13 Jbeta primers. Data came from immunoSEQ multiplex PCR; TCRdb stores just in-frame clones and leaves some out. The data hold roughly 200,000 clones, with around 80% observed a single time. The sample consisted of PBMCs. Every receptor here comes from a woman aged 45-60 years in good health and CMV-seronegative.

The chain joins TRBV7-9 to TRBJ1-2, with TRBD1 matching 7 bases. The V gene end was trimmed by 5 bases and the J gene end by 4 bases; junction bases not matched to a gene: 16. The germline V gene encodes CDR1 SEHNR and CDR2 FQNEAQ (reference sequence). The CDR3 has 17 residues. The DNA for the CDR3 is TGTGCCAGCAGCCGAGCTTTACCTACACAGGGGAGCTATGGCTACACCTTC. Translation: CASSRALPTQGSYGYTF.

The rearrangement uses TRBV2 and TRBJ2-1, with D possibly matching TRBD1 (5 bases). The CDR3 runs 15 residues. The V gene's germline CDR1 is SNHLY and CDR2 FYNNEI. Trimming left V 4 bases short and J 5 bases short, with 15 bases between. CDR3 amino acids: CASSGGRALDNEQFF. The CDR3 DNA sequence: TGTGCCAGCAGTGGAGGCAGGGCATTGGACAATGAGCAGTTCTTC.

The V call is TRBV4-2, the J call TRBJ1-6; 9 nucleotides agree with TRBD1. V shed 4 bases, J shed 6 bases, and the junction held 7 bases outside the gene matches. The CDR3 is made up of 16 amino acids. Germline V gives CDR1 LGHNA, CDR2 YNFKEQ. The CDR3 DNA sequence: TGTGCCAGCAGCCGAGCGGACAGGGGAGGTAATTCACCCCTCCACTTT. Translation: CASSRADRGGNSPLHF.

V and J are TRBV28 and TRBJ1-2, with D possibly being TRBD1 (5 bases). V dropped 3 bases and J dropped 4 bases, with 12 bases sitting between them. The length of the CDR3 is 14 residues. The germline gives CDR1 MDHEN, CDR2 SYDVKM. The CDR3 is CASSFGGNPYGYTF. DNA of the CDR3: TGTGCCAGCAGTTTTGGGGGGAACCCCTATGGCTACACCTTC.

The count of this clone is one. The CDR3 region has the DNA TGTGCCAGCGGGGGGGCTAGCGGGTATGAGCAGTTCTTC. Amino acids: CASGGASGYEQFF. This chain links TRBV11-2 with TRBJ2-1; TRBD2 agrees at 8 bases. Trimming removed 8 bases from V and 8 bases from J; junction bases left unmatched: 8. Germline V gene data show CDR1 as SGHAT and CDR2 as FQNNGV. The CDR3 has 13 amino acids.

The genes are TRBV27 and TRBJ1-1; tentatively, D is TRBD1 (5 bases). The CDR3 spans 15 residues. V lost 1 base and J lost 5, with 14 bases in between. CDR1 MNHEY and CDR2 SMNVEV come from the germline V gene (reference sequence). CDR3 residues: CASSLWAGVRTEAFF. The CDR3 nucleotides read TGTGCCAGCAGTTTATGGGCGGGGGTGAGGACTGAAGCTTTCTTT.

The gene calls are TRBV18 and TRBJ2-7; D may be TRBD1 (8 bases). V lost 4 bases, J lost 5 bases, and 21 bases lay in between. Per germline, CDR1 KGHSH and CDR2 LQKENI. The CDR3 totals 16 residues. The CDR3 nucleotides read TGTGCCAGCTCACTCCTCGGACAGGGACTAATCCACGAGCAGTACTTC. Protein: CASSLLGQGLIHEQYF.

This clone was observed a handful of times. The CDR3 region is CASSLYGDSPLHF. The DNA for the CDR3 is TGTGCCAGCAGCTTATACGGTGATTCACCCCTCCACTTT. The chain has TRBV7-7 and TRBJ1-6; D uncertain. The germline gives CDR1 SSHAT, CDR2 FNYEAQ (reference sequence). The CDR3 loop spans 13 amino acids. The ends were cut back, 2 bases at V and 8 bases at J, with 7 bases in the middle.

V usage is TRBV9 and J usage is TRBJ1-2; D gene uncertain. The V end lost 0 bases, the J end lost 9 bases, and 9 bases lay between the germline ends. Germline loops: CDR1 SGDLS, CDR2 YYNGEE. This CDR3 has 12 amino acids. The CDR3 sequence is CASSVAEGSYTF. In nucleotides, the CDR3 is TGTGCCAGCAGCGTAGCGGAGGGAAGCTACACCTTC. Based on the CDR3 plus reference TRBV9 and TRBJ1-2, the full variable domain is DSGVTQTPKHLITATGQRVTLRCSPRSGDLSVYWYQQSLDQGLQFLIQYYNGEERAKGNILERFSAQQFPDLHSELNLSSLELGDSALYFCASSVAEGSYTFGSGTRLTVV.

The J gene is TRBJ2-7, the V gene TRBV5-8; the D gene is possibly TRBD1 (5 bases). The CDR3 spans 14 residues. The ends were cut back, 4 bases at V and 1 base at J, with 12 bases in the middle. From germline, CDR1 is SGHTS and CDR2 YDEGEE. The CDR3 loop is CASSVGHGSYEQYF. As DNA, the CDR3 is TGTGCCAGCAGCGTAGGACACGGGTCCTACGAGCAGTACTTC.

This clone was found a few times. V usage is TRBV28 and J usage is TRBJ2-7; TRBD1 matches 8 bases. This CDR3 comprises 13 residues. The germline gives CDR1 MDHEN, CDR2 SYDVKM. V shed 9 bases, J shed 4 bases, and the junction held 8 bases outside the gene matches. CDR3 bases: TGTGCCAGTTCAGGGGGCTCGACGTACGAGCAGTACTTC. This translates into CASSGGSTYEQYF.

This clone was recorded a few times. The chain has TRBV15 and TRBJ2-7, with 8 bases matching TRBD1. J lost 3 bases, V lost 5 bases, and 9 bases had no gene match. Germline CDR1 LNHNV, CDR2 YYDKDF (reference sequence). The CDR3 runs 15 residues. CDR3 residues: CATSVVTGGHYEQYF. The CDR3 DNA reads as TGTGCCACCAGCGTTGTAACAGGGGGGCACTACGAGCAGTACTTC.